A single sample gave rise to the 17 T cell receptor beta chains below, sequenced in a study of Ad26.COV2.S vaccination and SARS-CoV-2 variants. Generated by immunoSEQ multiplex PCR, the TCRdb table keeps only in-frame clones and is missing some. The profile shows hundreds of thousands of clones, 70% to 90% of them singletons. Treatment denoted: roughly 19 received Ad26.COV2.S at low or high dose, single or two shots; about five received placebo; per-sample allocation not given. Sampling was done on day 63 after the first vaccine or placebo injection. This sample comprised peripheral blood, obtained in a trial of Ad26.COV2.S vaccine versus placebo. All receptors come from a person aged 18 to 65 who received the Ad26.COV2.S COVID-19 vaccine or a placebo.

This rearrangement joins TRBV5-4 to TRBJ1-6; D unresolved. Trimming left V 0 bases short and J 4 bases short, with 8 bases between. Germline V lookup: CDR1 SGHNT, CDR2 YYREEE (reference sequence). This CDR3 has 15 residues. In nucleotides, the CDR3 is TGTGCCAGCAGCTTGGATGGCGGTTATAATTCACCCCTCCACTTT. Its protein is CASSLDGGYNSPLHF. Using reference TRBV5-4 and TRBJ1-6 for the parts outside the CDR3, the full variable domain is ETGVTQSPTHLIKTRGQQVTLRCSSQSGHNTVSWYQQALGQGPQFIFQYYREEENGRGNFPPRFSGLQFPNYSSELNVNALELDDSALYLCASSLDGGYNSPLHFGNGTRLTVT.

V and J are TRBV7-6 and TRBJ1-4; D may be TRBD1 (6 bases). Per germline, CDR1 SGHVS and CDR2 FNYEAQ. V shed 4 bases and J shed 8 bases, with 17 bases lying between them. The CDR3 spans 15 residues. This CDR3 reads CASSSRQAVGEKLFF. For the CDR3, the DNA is TGTGCCAGCAGCTCGAGACAGGCCGTGGGAGAAAAACTGTTTTTT.

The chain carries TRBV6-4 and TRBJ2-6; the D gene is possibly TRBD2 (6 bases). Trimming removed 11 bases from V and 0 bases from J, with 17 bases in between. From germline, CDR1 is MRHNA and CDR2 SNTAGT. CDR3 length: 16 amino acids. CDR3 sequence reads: CAGTGTLDSGANVLTF. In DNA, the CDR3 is TGTGCCGGAACCGGGACTTTGGACTCTGGGGCCAACGTCCTGACTTTC.

The CDR3 nucleotides read TGTGCCAGCAGTCCACAGTGGGAGCAGTACTTC. It translates to CASSPQWEQYF. V and J are TRBV2 and TRBJ2-7; D gene uncertain. The CDR3 extends over 11 amino acids. V shed 5 bases and J shed 7 bases, with 9 bases lying between them. Germline values: CDR1 SNHLY, CDR2 FYNNEI.

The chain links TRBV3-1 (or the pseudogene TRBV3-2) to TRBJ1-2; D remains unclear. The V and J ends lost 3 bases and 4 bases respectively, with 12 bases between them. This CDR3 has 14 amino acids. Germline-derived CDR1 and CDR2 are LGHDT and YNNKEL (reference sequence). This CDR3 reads CASSQLGRSYGYTF. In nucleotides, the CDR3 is TGTGCCAGCAGCCAGTTGGGGAGAAGCTATGGCTACACCTTC.

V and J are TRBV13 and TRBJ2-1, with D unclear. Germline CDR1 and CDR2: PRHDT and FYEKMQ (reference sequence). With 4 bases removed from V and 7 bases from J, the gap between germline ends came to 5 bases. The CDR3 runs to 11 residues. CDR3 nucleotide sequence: TGTGCCAGCAGCTCCCCAAATGAGCAGTTCTTC. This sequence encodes CASSSPNEQFF.

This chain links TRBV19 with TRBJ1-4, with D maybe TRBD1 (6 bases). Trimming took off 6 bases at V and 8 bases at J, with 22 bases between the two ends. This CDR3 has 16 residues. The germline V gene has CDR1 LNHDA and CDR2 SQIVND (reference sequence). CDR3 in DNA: TGTGCCAGTAGCCCCCCCGCACAGGGAAGCGGGGAAAAACTGTTTTTT. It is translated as CASSPPAQGSGEKLFF.

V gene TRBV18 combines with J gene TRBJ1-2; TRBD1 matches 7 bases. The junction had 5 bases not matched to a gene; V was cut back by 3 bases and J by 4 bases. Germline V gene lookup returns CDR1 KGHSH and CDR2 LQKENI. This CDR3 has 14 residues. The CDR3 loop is CASSPPGQPYGYTF. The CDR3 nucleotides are TGTGCCAGCTCACCCCCGGGACAGCCCTATGGCTACACCTTC.

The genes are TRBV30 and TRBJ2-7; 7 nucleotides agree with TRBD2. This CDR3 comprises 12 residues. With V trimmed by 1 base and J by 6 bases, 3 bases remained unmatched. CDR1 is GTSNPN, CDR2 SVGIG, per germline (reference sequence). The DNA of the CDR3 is TGTGCCTGGAGTGGGGGGGGAGGCGAGCAGTACTTC. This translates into CAWSGGGGEQYF.

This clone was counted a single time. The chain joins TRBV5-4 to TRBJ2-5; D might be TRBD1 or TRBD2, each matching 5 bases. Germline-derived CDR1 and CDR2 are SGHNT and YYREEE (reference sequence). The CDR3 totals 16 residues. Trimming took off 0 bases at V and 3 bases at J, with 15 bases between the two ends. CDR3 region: CASSLEAPGTKETQYF. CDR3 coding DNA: TGTGCCAGCAGCTTGGAAGCTCCCGGGACGAAAGAGACCCAGTACTTC.

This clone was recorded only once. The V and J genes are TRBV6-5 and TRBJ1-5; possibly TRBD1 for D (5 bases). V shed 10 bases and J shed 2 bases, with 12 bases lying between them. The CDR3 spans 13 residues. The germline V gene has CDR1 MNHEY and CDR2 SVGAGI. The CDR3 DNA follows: TGTGCCACTCTCCAGGGCGGCAATCAGCCCCAGCATTTT. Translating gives CATLQGGNQPQHF.

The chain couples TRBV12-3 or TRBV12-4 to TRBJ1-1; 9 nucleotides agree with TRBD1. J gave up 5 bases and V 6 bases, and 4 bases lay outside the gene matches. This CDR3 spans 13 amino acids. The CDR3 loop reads CASSDRGGTEAFF. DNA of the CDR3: TGTGCCAGCAGCGACAGGGGGGGAACTGAAGCTTTCTTT.

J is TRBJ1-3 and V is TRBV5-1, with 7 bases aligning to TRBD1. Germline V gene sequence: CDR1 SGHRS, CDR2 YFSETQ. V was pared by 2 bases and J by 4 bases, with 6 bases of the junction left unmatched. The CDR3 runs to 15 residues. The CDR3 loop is CASSFGTGEGNTIYF. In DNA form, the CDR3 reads TGCGCCAGCAGCTTTGGTACAGGGGAGGGAAACACCATATATTTT.

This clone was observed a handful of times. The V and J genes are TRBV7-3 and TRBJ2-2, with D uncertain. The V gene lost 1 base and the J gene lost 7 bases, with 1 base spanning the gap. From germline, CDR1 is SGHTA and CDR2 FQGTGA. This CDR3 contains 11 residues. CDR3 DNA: TGTGCCAGCAGCTTAAACGGGGAGCTGTTTTTT. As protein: CASSLNGELFF.

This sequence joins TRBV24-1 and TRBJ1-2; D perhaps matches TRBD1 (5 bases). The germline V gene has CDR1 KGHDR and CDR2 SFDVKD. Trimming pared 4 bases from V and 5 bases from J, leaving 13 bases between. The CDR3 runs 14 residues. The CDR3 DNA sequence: TGTGCCACCAGTGACCCAGGGTCGGGGTATGGCTACACCTTC. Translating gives CATSDPGSGYGYTF.

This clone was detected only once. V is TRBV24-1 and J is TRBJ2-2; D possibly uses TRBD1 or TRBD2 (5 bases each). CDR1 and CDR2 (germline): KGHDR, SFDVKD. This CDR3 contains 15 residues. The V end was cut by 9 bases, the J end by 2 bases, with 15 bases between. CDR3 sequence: CATLAGTDNTGELFF. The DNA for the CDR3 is TGTGCCACCTTGGCCGGGACCGATAACACCGGGGAGCTGTTTTTT.

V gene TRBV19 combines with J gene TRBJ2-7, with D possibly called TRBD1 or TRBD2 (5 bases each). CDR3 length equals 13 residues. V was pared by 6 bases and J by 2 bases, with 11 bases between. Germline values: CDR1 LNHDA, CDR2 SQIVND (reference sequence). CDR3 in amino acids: CASSRDVPYEQYF. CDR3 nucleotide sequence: TGTGCCAGTAGCCGGGACGTACCCTACGAGCAGTACTTC.